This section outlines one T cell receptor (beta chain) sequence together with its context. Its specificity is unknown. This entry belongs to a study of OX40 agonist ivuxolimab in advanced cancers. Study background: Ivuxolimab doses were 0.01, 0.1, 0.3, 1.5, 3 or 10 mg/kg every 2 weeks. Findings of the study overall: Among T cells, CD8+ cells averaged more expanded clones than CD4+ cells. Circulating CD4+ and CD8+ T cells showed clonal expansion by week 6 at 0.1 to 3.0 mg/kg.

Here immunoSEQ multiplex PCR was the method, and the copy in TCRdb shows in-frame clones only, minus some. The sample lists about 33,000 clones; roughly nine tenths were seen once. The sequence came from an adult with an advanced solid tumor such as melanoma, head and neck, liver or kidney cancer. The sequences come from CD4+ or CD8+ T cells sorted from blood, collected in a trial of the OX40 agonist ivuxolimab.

The CDR3 loop is CASSLDGDLYEQYF. The CDR3 region has the DNA TGTGCCAGCAGCTTGGATGGGGACCTCTACGAGCAGTACTTC. This chain links TRBV5-4 with TRBJ2-7; D is tentatively TRBD1 or TRBD2 (5 bases each). The CDR3 length is 14 residues. V dropped 0 bases and J dropped 3 bases, with 10 bases sitting between them. Germline lookup yields CDR1 SGHNT and CDR2 YYREEE (reference sequence).